The present T cell receptor beta chain was sequenced within a study of CD8+ T cells in alopecia areata listed by TCRdb under 2018. Broadly, across the study: The treated patients took part in an open-label pilot trial in which moderate-to-severe alopecia areata was treated with oral tofacitinib at 5 to 10 mg twice daily. Patients stayed on tofacitinib for 6 to 18 months and then had 6 months of follow-up off drug so that delayed response and recurrence could be assessed. Disease severity in treated patients was measured with the SALT score, which quantifies the percentage of affected scalp surface area. In both human patients and the C3H/HeJ mouse model, the study applied high-throughput TCRbeta sequencing to look at T cell clonal expansion in alopecia areata. Scalp tissue and sorted CD4+ and CD8+ peripheral blood T cells from patchy and totalis/universalis alopecia areata patients and from healthy controls were covered by human TCRbeta sequencing. Biopsies were taken from tofacitinib-treated patients at baseline and at 4 and 24 weeks of treatment, and a later scalp biopsy was taken in several of the tofacitinib-treated patients. Clonality in the scalp was compared among normal scalp (n=4), patchy alopecia areata scalp (n=8), and alopecia totalis/universalis scalp (n=8). RNA came from the PAXgene miRNA kit for fixed scalp, the miRNeasy kit for PBMCs, and the RNeasy kit for mouse skin. TCRbeta CDR3 regions were amplified by immunoSEQ multiplex PCR with 35 Vbeta forward and 13 Jbeta reverse primers. Points the paper makes about the study in general: Shared TCR sequences between patients were less evident than in mice, which may be partly attributable to HLA diversity in the patient population. Tofacitinib significantly lowered scalp clonality and the number of expanded CD8+ clones among the top 100 scalp clones. Higher clonality and more expanded CD8+ clones were observed in lesional scalp than in normal scalp, particularly in alopecia totalis/universalis, a finding suggestive of antigenic drive. The treated cohort was small, with a single nonresponder, so links between baseline CD8+ expansion and response need larger studies. Resident alphabeta T cells in normal human skin are also sequenced, complicating scalp TCR repertoire analysis, unlike mouse skin dominated by gammadelta T cells. Many expanded lesional clones were found to persist in scalp and blood during tofacitinib treatment, and relapse after treatment cessation may be partly explained by this persistence.

Libraries were built with the immunoSEQ multiplex PCR assay. To provide template for TCR sequencing, every sample had RNA extracted and reverse transcribed into cDNA. First-strand cDNA was synthesized with SuperScript III using a 2:1 mix of oligo-dT and random hexamers. A synthetic immune receptor repertoire was used to assess amplification bias, and residual bias was removed computationally. The authors' analysis ran thus. Raw reads were preprocessed to remove errors, and CDR3 was defined according to IMGT conventions as the region from the conserved cysteine to phenylalanine. Clonality was computed by normalizing Shannon entropy by log2 of the number of productive unique TCRs and subtracting the result from 1. Whether each scalp clone was CD4 or CD8 was inferred by checking scalp TCRbeta sequences against the CD4 and CD8 repertoires from sorted blood. This immuneACCESS table, as held by TCRdb, lists in-frame sequences with V and J called but not all clones. Of the missing ones, under half trace to an unresolved V gene in checked studies; the others have no known cause. That table furnishes V, J and clone size, whereas the DNA furnished D and trimming. Recorded for this sample are more than 200,000 clones; around 66% of them occurred a single time. The ten largest account for 0.95% to 1.5% of the sample.

The CDR3 has 14 amino acids, counting the end cysteine and phenylalanine. The read is trimmed to its CDR3 DNA, 42 bases read in frame from base 1. V loses 5 bases, J loses 8 bases, and the germline ends lie 16 bases apart. The CDR1 and CDR2 encoded by the germline V gene are MGHDK and SYGVNS. As concerns this clone: Its antigen remains unidentified. No qualities accompany the bases; no much larger clone lies one base away.

Sample treatment or condition, as interpreted from the label and publication: oral pan-JAK inhibitor, 5-10 mg twice daily. Peripheral blood and lesional scalp punch biopsies were obtained from patients with alopecia areata. PBMCs were isolated by density centrifugation and stained for CD3, CD4 and CD8, and CD4+ and CD8+ T cells were sorted on a FACSAria. The sequence was obtained from a human donor with alopecia areata. Source: CD4+ T cells sorted from blood, taken at week 44, from a patient treated with tofacitinib. The chain is made from TRBV25-1 and TRBJ2-1; a tentative D call is TRBD2 (6 bases match). The base sequence is TGTGCCAGCAGTCCCCGTCCAGGGAGGCATGAGCAGTTCTTC. Translation gives CASSPRPGRHEQFF. The reference TRBV25-1 and TRBJ2-1 proteins fill in what lies around the CDR3, so the full variable domain reads EADIYQTPRYLVIGTGKKITLECSQTMGHDKMYWYQQDPGMELHLIHYSYGVNSTEKGDLSSESTVSRIRTEHFPLTLESARPSHTSQYLCASSPRPGRHEQFFGPGTRLTVL.